Listed below are T cell receptor beta chains from one sample, sequenced in a study of T cells expressing NK-cell markers. TCRdb reprocessed the 5' RACE reads; each CDR3 protein has one entry and no DNA is given. The specimen's table records 350,000 to 500,000 distinct CDR3 sequences. The material sequenced was blood T cells: a sorted CD56 or NKG2C T cell subset, CD4+ or CD8+ T cells, or bulk PBMC T cells (not recorded which). These receptors were obtained from a woman aged 18 to 75 in good health. Both conserved end residues are part of each CDR3. Fields, in order: J gene, V gene, CDR3 protein.

TRBJ2-7 TRBV12-3/TRBV12-4 CASSPRGQRLAGNYEQYF
TRBJ2-7 TRBV28 CATQFPGTSGYEQYF
TRBJ2-3 TRBV5-5 CASSPVDDTQYF
TRBJ2-7 TRBV12-3/TRBV12-4 CASSPWAYTYEQYF
TRBJ1-2 TRBV5-1 CASSLAGGKGNGYTF
TRBJ2-1 TRBV23-1 CASSQSKLSGNEQFF
TRBJ2-1 TRBV12-3/TRBV12-4 CASREENNEQFF
TRBJ2-2 TRBV6-4 CASSIQSGAGELFF
TRBJ2-5 TRBV5-1 CASSFTPGTEETQYF
TRBJ2-3 TRBV5-1 CASRPGVGSTDTQYF
TRBJ1-1 TRBV10-3 CAIRDLTGSPEAFF
TRBJ2-5 TRBV11-2 CASSLRRDRETQYF
TRBJ2-1 TRBV4-2 CASRNLGALTNNEQFF
TRBJ2-3 TRBV11-2 CASSYGGGWDTQYF
TRBJ2-2 TRBV12-3/TRBV12-4 CASTRRDLYGTGELFF
TRBJ1-1 TRBV5-1 CASSFETEAFF
TRBJ2-5 TRBV11-2 CASSFLGLAESLRETQYF
TRBJ1-6 TRBV3-1 CASSPWGSPLHF
TRBJ2-3 TRBV20-1 CSARVRLAGVPSTQYF
TRBJ2-1 TRBV23-1 CASSQGYDEQFF
TRBJ2-3 TRBV12-3/TRBV12-4 CASSPTPQGKNKDTQYF
TRBJ1-1 TRBV20-1 CSAPGQGYTEAFF
TRBJ2-3 TRBV3-1 CASSQGLSGTDTQYF
TRBJ1-1 TRBV4-1 CASSQATGNTEAFF
TRBJ2-1 TRBV20-1 CSARNGGGPYNEQFF
TRBJ2-1 TRBV29-1 CSGQGLSYNEQFF
TRBJ2-5 TRBV10-3 CAISEQPQGPQETQYF
TRBJ1-1 TRBV7-8 CASSLGQSNTEAFF
TRBJ1-1 TRBV29-1 CSVVGGVDTEAFF
TRBJ1-1 TRBV30 CAWREPGGMNTEAFF
TRBJ1-2 TRBV15 CATSRGGTGYGYTF
TRBJ1-3 TRBV20-1 CSARAAHNPTGNTIYF
TRBJ2-1 TRBV5-6 CASSLVFGEQFF
TRBJ2-2 TRBV7-8 CASHRGLDTGELFF
TRBJ2-3 TRBV20-1 CSADQPGLAGTDTQYF
TRBJ2-5 TRBV4-1 CASSHEVGAQYF
TRBJ1-3 TRBV30 CAWRTAFSPGNTIYF
TRBJ2-7 TRBV27 CASSLLRGLGEQYF
TRBJ2-7 TRBV7-2 CASSFSGDYEQYF
TRBJ1-2 TRBV3-1 CASSQVDNYGYTF
TRBJ1-3 TRBV20-1 CSASLRQGAVGNTIYF
TRBJ2-1 TRBV13 CASSFTSGGGNEQFF
TRBJ2-7 TRBV20-1 CSASVGGTYEQYF
TRBJ2-6 TRBV15 CATSPRIGSESGANVLTF
TRBJ2-7 TRBV27 CASGRDNWGQYF
TRBJ2-5 TRBV10-3 CAISGQGAETQYF
TRBJ1-2 TRBV27 CASSPWDGINYGYTF
TRBJ2-2 TRBV5-1 CASSPRTGTNTGELFF
TRBJ2-7 TRBV7-9 CASSWGRASEQYF
TRBJ2-3 TRBV5-1 CASRVHHTTDTQYF
TRBJ2-5 TRBV12-3/TRBV12-4 CASSFRAGQETQYF
TRBJ1-1 TRBV5-1 CASSPDSGNTEAFF
TRBJ2-5 TRBV20-1 CSAPPGLADYQETQYF
TRBJ2-3 TRBV20-1 CSALISTDTQYF
TRBJ2-6 TRBV19 CASTSSGANVLTF